These 14 T cell receptor beta chains were sequenced from one sample in a study of cytomegalovirus exposure and HLA in healthy donors. 60 Vbeta and 13 Jbeta primers were used in PCR. Sequenced by immunoSEQ multiplex PCR; TCRdb stores in-frame clones only, minus some. The sample holds about 140,000 clones, 82% seen once. The sample was PBMCs. The source is a middle-aged woman in good health and CMV-seronegative.

The chain links TRBV7-3 to TRBJ1-1, with D possibly being TRBD1 (5 bases). CDR1 is SGHTA and CDR2 is FQGTGA in the germline V gene. V was trimmed by 4 bases and J by 1 base, leaving 13 bases between them. This CDR3 contains 15 residues. The CDR3 region is CASSSSDNRNTEAFF. In DNA form, the CDR3 reads TGTGCCAGCAGCTCGTCGGACAACCGGAACACTGAAGCTTTCTTT. The full variable domain, its missing parts supplied by reference TRBV7-3 and TRBJ1-1, is GAGVSQTPSNKVTEKGKYVELRCDPISGHTALYWYRQSLGQGPEFLIYFQGTGAADDSGLPNDRFFAVRPEGSVSTLKIQRTERGDSAVYLCASSSSDNRNTEAFFGQGTRLTVV.

The chain employs TRBV7-3 and TRBJ2-1, with a tentative D call TRBD1 (5 bases). Germline-derived CDR1 and CDR2 are SGHTA and FQGTGA. V was pared by 0 bases and J by 5 bases, with 5 bases between. The CDR3 covers 13 residues. The CDR3 spells CASSLTRDNEQFF. The DNA of the CDR3 is TGTGCCAGCAGCTTAACCAGGGACAATGAGCAGTTCTTC.

This clone was counted once. The chain employs TRBV11-2 and TRBJ2-3; 7 nucleotides align to TRBD1. This CDR3 has 14 amino acids. V dropped 5 bases and J dropped 8; count of bases not matched to a gene: 10. In germline, CDR1 is SGHAT, CDR2 FQNNGV. In nucleotides, the CDR3 is TGTGCCAGCAGCACCCCAGGGGGTTTTGGTACGCAGTATTTT. This codes for CASSTPGGFGTQYF.

This clone turned up a few times. CDR3 DNA sequence: TGTGCCAGCAGTGATGGTGGGCTGGGTTACGAGCAGTACTTC. Residues: CASSDGGLGYEQYF. This chain joins TRBV6-1 and TRBJ2-7; D ambiguous. Germline assignment: CDR1 MNHNS and CDR2 SASEGT. V gave up 3 bases and J gave up 4 bases, with 13 bases separating them. The CDR3 runs 14 residues.

The CDR3 here is CASSPSQDTQYF. In DNA, the CDR3 is TGTGCCAGCTCACCTTCCCAAGATACGCAGTATTTT. The chain recombines TRBV18 with TRBJ2-3; unclear D gene. CDR3 length equals 12 residues. Trimming took off 3 bases at V and 5 bases at J, with 6 bases between the two ends. Germline V gene sequence: CDR1 KGHSH, CDR2 LQKENI.

Only a few counts were recorded for this clone. The V gene is TRBV30, the J gene TRBJ2-7; 8 nucleotides align to TRBD1. This CDR3 region has 15 residues. The germline V gene has CDR1 GTSNPN and CDR2 SVGIG (reference sequence). V lost 4 bases to trimming and J lost 0 bases; unmatched junction nucleotides: 8. The CDR3 sequence is CAWKRQGTSSYEQYF. The CDR3 DNA is TGTGCCTGGAAGCGACAGGGGACGAGCTCCTACGAGCAGTACTTC.

The chain has TRBV11-3 and TRBJ2-7; 8 bases match TRBD1. Trimming took 3 bases from V and 3 from J; bases not matched to a gene: 4. CDR1 is SGHNT, CDR2 YENEEA, per germline. The CDR3 spans 14 residues. The DNA for the CDR3 is TGTGCCAGCAGCTTGGGACAGGACAACTACGAGCAGTACTTC. It encodes CASSLGQDNYEQYF.

This clone was seen just once. J is TRBJ2-7 and V is TRBV6-5; 8 bases fit TRBD2. The V gene end was trimmed by 2 bases and the J gene end by 9 bases; junction bases not matched to a gene: 15. Germline assignment: CDR1 MNHEY and CDR2 SVGAGI. The CDR3 contains 16 residues. Here the CDR3 reads CASSYLPGLEDGGQYF. Written as DNA, the CDR3 is TGTGCCAGCAGTTACCTCCCGGGACTAGAGGACGGGGGGCAGTACTTC.

The V gene is TRBV28, the J gene TRBJ1-5; TRBD1 matches 7 bases. Germline V gene sequence: CDR1 MDHEN, CDR2 SYDVKM. This CDR3 contains 16 residues. Trimming took 3 bases from V and 0 from J; bases not matched to a gene: 5. This chain's CDR3 is CASSFTGDYSNQPQHF. The DNA for the CDR3 is TGTGCCAGCAGTTTTACAGGGGATTATAGCAATCAGCCCCAGCATTTT.

This clone was picked up a small number of times. The chain is built from TRBV19 and TRBJ2-7, with D possibly being TRBD2 (5 bases). Looked up from germline, CDR1 is LNHDA and CDR2 is SQIVND (reference sequence). Deletions cut 4 bases from V and 4 bases from J, with 14 bases between. The CDR3 runs 14 residues. The CDR3 DNA is TGTGCCAGTAGTACTACGGGAAATTCGTACGAGCAGTACTTC. It yields the protein CASSTTGNSYEQYF.

The chain is built from TRBV6-5 and TRBJ1-5; D is ambiguous. The CDR3 covers 16 residues. Germline CDR1 reads MNHEY; CDR2 reads SVGAGI. V was pared by 0 bases and J by 0 bases, with 9 bases between. The CDR3 sequence: CASSYSGPYSNQPQHF. The DNA of the CDR3 is TGTGCCAGCAGTTACTCGGGCCCCTATAGCAATCAGCCCCAGCATTTT.

The V and J genes are TRBV28 and TRBJ2-6; unclear D gene. The CDR3 has 15 residues. V was pared by 6 bases and J by 2 bases, with 11 bases between. Germline V CDR1 and CDR2: MDHEN, SYDVKM. The CDR3 region is CASSPGGTGANVLTF. CDR3 coding DNA: TGTGCCAGCAGCCCGGGTGGTACTGGGGCCAACGTCCTGACTTTC.

The chain carries TRBV5-1 and TRBJ2-5, with 7 bases that match TRBD1. Near its end, the DNA agrees better with TRBJ2-7, so the J call may be wrong. Germline loops: CDR1 SGHRS, CDR2 YFSETQ. The CDR3 is 15 residues long. The CDR3 reads CASSPRSDRLYEQYF. The CDR3 nucleotides read TGCGCCAGCAGCCCCCGTTCGGACAGGCTTTACGAGCAGTACTTC.

As to this clone: Other DNA sequences of this sample code for an identical CDR3. CDR3 in DNA: TGTGCCAGCAGTTTAGGGGGCCGGGAGACCCAGTACTTC. Amino acid sequence: CASSLGGRETQYF. This sequence joins TRBV28 and TRBJ2-5; TRBD1 might be the D (6 bases). V lost 2 bases and J 5 bases, leaving 9 bases between the germline ends. Germline V gene data show CDR1 as MDHEN and CDR2 as SYDVKM. This CDR3 has 13 amino acids.